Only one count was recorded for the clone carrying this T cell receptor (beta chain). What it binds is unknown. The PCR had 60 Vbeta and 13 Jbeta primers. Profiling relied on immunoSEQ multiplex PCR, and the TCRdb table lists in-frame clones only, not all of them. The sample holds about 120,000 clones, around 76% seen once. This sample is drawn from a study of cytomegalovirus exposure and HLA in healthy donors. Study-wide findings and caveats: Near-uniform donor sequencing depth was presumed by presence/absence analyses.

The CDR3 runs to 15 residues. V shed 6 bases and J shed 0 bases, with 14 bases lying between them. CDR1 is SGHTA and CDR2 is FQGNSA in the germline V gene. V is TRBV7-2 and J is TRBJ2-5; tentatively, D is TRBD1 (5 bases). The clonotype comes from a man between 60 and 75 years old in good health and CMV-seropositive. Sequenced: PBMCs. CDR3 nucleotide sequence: TGTGCCAGCAGGGAACCGACAGAGTACCAAGAGACCCAGTACTTC. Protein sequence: CASREPTEYQETQYF.